This T cell receptor (beta chain) came from a study of shared clonotypes between healthy human individuals. Study details: Sampling drew on donors who were two women and a few men aged 18 to 49.

V was pared by 0 bases and J by 1 base, with 8 bases between. This CDR3 comprises 16 residues. Germline-derived CDR1 and CDR2 are SGHRS and YFSETQ. Concerning this clone: The target antigen is unknown. The sample holds other DNA sequences that translate to the same CDR3.

The split of CD4+ cells yielded CD45RA+ naive and CD45RA-negative memory subsets. Several immunoSEQ plates received, in even portions, the genomic DNA of each subset. Assay: immunoSEQ multiplex PCR; the TCRdb copy retains only in-frame clones and omits some. The sample shows about 2.5 million clones, approximately 90% of them seen only once. Regarding the study as a whole: Non-shared clonotypes showed lower generation probabilities than clonotypes common to all four donors.

The origin of this receptor is a young man in good health. Some clones in this sample may be carry-over from other donors' samples. Input material: naive CD4+ T cells from PBMCs. The subset denotes: CD45RA+ positively selected. The chain links TRBV5-1 to TRBJ2-6; D is unclear. This CDR3 reads CASSLASGSGANVLTF. The CDR3 DNA reads as TGCGCCAGCAGCTTGGCGTCCGGGTCTGGGGCCAACGTCCTGACTTTC.